This passage covers 16 T cell receptor beta chains from one sample sequenced in a study of PD-1 blockade in classical Hodgkin lymphoma. The patients all showed relapse after autologous stem cell transplantation, while their brentuximab vedotin exposure varied. The method was immunoSEQ multiplex PCR; TCRdb's version includes in-frame clones alone and lacks a portion of them. The sample records 40,000 to 65,000 clones, around 85% being singletons. The input for sequencing was peripheral blood mononuclear cells (PBMCs), taken at baseline. Source of these receptors: a human donor with classical Hodgkin lymphoma.

The V call is TRBV23-1, the J call TRBJ1-4; tentative D call: TRBD1 (6 bases). TRBV23-1 is flagged as an ORF with uncertain function. The CDR3 consists of 14 residues. The germline V and J ends were trimmed by 8 bases and 2 bases, with 12 bases remaining between them. CDR3 protein: CASRTGPTNEKLFF. CDR3 in DNA: TGCGCCAGCCGAACAGGGCCGACTAATGAAAAACTGTTTTTT.

The rearrangement joins TRBV4-2 to TRBJ2-3, with D perhaps TRBD2 (6 bases). Germline CDR1 and CDR2: LGHNA and YNFKEQ. V was shortened by 1 base and J by 0 bases, with 17 bases between the two germline ends. The length of the CDR3 is 18 residues. The DNA for the CDR3 is TGTGCCAGCAGCCAAGGAAGGGTTGGGGCGGGGAGCACAGATACGCAGTATTTT. Translated: CASSQGRVGAGSTDTQYF.

The rearrangement joins TRBV4-1 to TRBJ2-7; tentative D call: TRBD1 (6 bases). Looked up from germline, CDR1 is MGHRA and CDR2 is YSYEKL. The CDR3 runs to 16 residues. Trimming left V 4 bases short and J 0 bases short, with 16 bases between. The CDR3 here is CASSLRGTDLSYEQYF. CDR3 DNA sequence: TGCGCCAGCAGCCTTAGGGGGACGGACCTCTCCTACGAGCAGTACTTC.

J is TRBJ2-2 and V is TRBV10-1, with D possibly being TRBD1 (7 bases). The CDR3 extends over 13 amino acids. Deletions cut 2 bases from V and 8 bases from J, with 9 bases between. Per the germline V gene, CDR1 is WNHNN and CDR2 is SYGVQD (reference sequence). The CDR3 loop reads CASSEQGGGELFF. Here the CDR3 DNA reads TGCGCCAGCAGTGAGCAGGGGGGTGGGGAGCTGTTTTTT.

This clone was counted only a few times. CDR3 nucleotides: TGTGCCAGCAGTTTAAGGGCAGGGGGGAATGAAAAACTGTTTTTT. As protein: CASSLRAGGNEKLFF. The chain is built from TRBV27 and TRBJ1-4; the match to TRBD1 covers 7 bases. The CDR3 runs 15 residues. CDR1 is MNHEY and CDR2 is SMNVEV in the germline V gene (reference sequence). With V trimmed by 2 bases and J by 5 bases, 5 bases remained unmatched.

J is TRBJ1-5 and V is TRBV6-5; D gene unclear. The length of the CDR3 is 12 residues. Germline-derived CDR1 and CDR2 are MNHEY and SVGAGI. With 7 bases removed from V and 0 bases from J, the gap between germline ends came to 4 bases. For the CDR3, the DNA is TGTGCCAGCACGGATAGCAATCAGCCCCAGCATTTT. Amino acid sequence: CASTDSNQPQHF.

The chain has TRBV29-1 and TRBJ1-1; 7 bases fit TRBD1. The V and J ends lost 0 bases and 10 bases, in that order; junction bases with no gene match: 8. The CDR3 consists of 13 residues. Germline V CDR1 and CDR2: SQVTM, ANQGSEA. The DNA of the CDR3 is TGCAGCGTTGAAGATGGGACAGAGGCTGCAGCTTTCTTT. Residues: CSVEDGTEAAAFF.

The rearrangement uses TRBV11-1 and TRBJ2-7; D is uncertain. The CDR3 totals 12 residues. The V gene lost 5 bases and the J gene lost 4 bases, with 9 bases spanning the gap. CDR1 is SGHAT and CDR2 is FQDESV in the germline V gene (reference sequence). The CDR3 bases are TGTGCCAGCAGCCCCCTAGGTTACGAGCAGTACTTC. It specifies CASSPLGYEQYF.

The chain has TRBV2 and TRBJ2-1, with 8 bases lining up with TRBD2. V shed 8 bases and J 2 bases; nucleotides not matched to a gene: 2. CDR1 SNHLY and CDR2 FYNNEI come from the germline V gene. The CDR3 is 13 residues long. In DNA, the CDR3 is TGTGCCAGCGTAGCGGGGACCTACAATGAGCAGTTCTTC. Residues: CASVAGTYNEQFF. Supplemented by reference TRBV2 and TRBJ2-1, the full variable domain reads EPEVTQTPSHQVTQMGQEVILRCVPISNHLYFYWYRQILGQKVEFLVSFYNNEISEKSEIFDDQFSVERPDGSNFTLKIRSTKLEDSAMYFCASVAGTYNEQFFGPGTRLTVL.

The chain combines TRBV27 with TRBJ2-1; 14 nucleotides agree with TRBD2. This CDR3 comprises 15 residues. Trimming removed 5 bases from V and 7 bases from J; junction bases left unmatched: 4. Germline-derived CDR1 and CDR2 are MNHEY and SMNVEV (reference sequence). CDR3 bases: TGTGCCAGCAGTAGTGGGACTAGCGGGGGAAATGAGCAGTTCTTC. Its protein is CASSSGTSGGNEQFF.

The rearrangement uses TRBV5-6 and TRBJ1-1; D remains ambiguous. Germline loops: CDR1 SGHDT, CDR2 YYEEEE. V lost 4 bases to trimming and J lost 4 bases, with 11 bases between them. The length of the CDR3 is 13 residues. CDR3 sequence (DNA): TGTGCCAGCAGCCCTCTGGTCGTCACTGAAGCTTTCTTT. Its translation: CASSPLVVTEAFF. Looking up the rest from reference TRBV5-6 and TRBJ1-1 gives the full variable domain: DAGVTQSPTHLIKTRGQQVTLRCSPKSGHDTVSWYQQALGQGPQFIFQYYEEEERQRGNFPDRFSGHQFPNYSSELNVNALLLGDSALYLCASSPLVVTEAFFGQGTRLTVV.

The table lists this clone with a count of one. The rearrangement links TRBV6-5 to TRBJ2-3, with 10 bases matching TRBD2. With 5 bases clipped from V and 3 bases from J, the junction kept 2 bases outside the gene matches. Germline CDR1 and CDR2: MNHEY and SVGAGI. The CDR3 has 14 amino acids. CDR3: CASSSGRATDTQYF. As DNA, the CDR3 is TGTGCCAGCAGTAGCGGGAGGGCGACAGATACGCAGTATTTT.

This chain uses TRBV5-8 with TRBJ1-2; 7 nucleotides align to TRBD1. With 5 bases clipped from V and 5 bases from J, the junction kept 12 bases outside the gene matches. CDR1 and CDR2 from the germline V gene are SGHTS and YDEGEE. This CDR3 has 15 amino acids. The CDR3 is CASRQSRQGEYGYTF. In DNA, the CDR3 is TGTGCCAGCAGACAAAGTCGACAGGGAGAATATGGCTACACCTTC.

This chain links TRBV27 with TRBJ2-7, with 9 nucleotides matching TRBD1. V lost 4 bases to trimming and J lost 7 bases; unmatched junction nucleotides: 14. There are 16 residues in the CDR3. CDR1 and CDR2 (germline): MNHEY, SMNVEV (reference sequence). CDR3 residues: CASSYSGTGLTWEQYF. The CDR3 DNA reads as TGTGCCAGCAGTTACTCCGGGACAGGGCTTACCTGGGAGCAGTACTTC.

The chain joins TRBV5-1 to TRBJ1-4, with TRBD1 identical over 7 bases. After removal of 0 bases from V and 8 bases from J, the junction contained 7 bases not matched to a gene. CDR1 is SGHRS, CDR2 YFSETQ, per germline. This CDR3 comprises 15 residues. CDR3 sequence (DNA): TGCGCCAGCAGCTTGGCCGGTCAGGGGGACGAAAAACTGTTTTTT. As protein: CASSLAGQGDEKLFF.

The V and J genes are TRBV11-3 and TRBJ2-3; 9 bases are shared with TRBD2. This CDR3 contains 16 residues. Per germline, CDR1 SGHNT and CDR2 YENEEA. Germline trimming cut 1 base from V and 5 bases from J; bases unmatched to any gene: 7. CDR3 region: CASSLVGAGGRDTQYF. The CDR3 region has the DNA TGTGCCAGCAGCTTAGTAGGAGCGGGAGGTAGAGATACGCAGTATTTT.